Below, 17 T cell receptor beta chains from the same sample are listed, as sequenced in a study of blood T cell repertoires in COVID-19. Here immunoSEQ multiplex PCR was the method, and the copy in TCRdb shows in-frame clones only, minus some. The sample has about 250,000 clones; about nine tenths are singletons. The sequenced sample was PBMCs or T cells enriched from blood (not recorded which). These receptors were obtained from a woman between 45 and 60 years old who had recovered from COVID-19.

This clone was recorded a few times. This chain connects TRBV30 to TRBJ2-7; the match to TRBD1 covers 7 bases. Germline CDR1 and CDR2: GTSNPN and SVGIG (reference sequence). This CDR3 is built from 12 residues. V was pared by 4 bases and J by 3 bases, with 3 bases of the junction left unmatched. The CDR3 reads CAWTHRGYEQYF. In nucleotides, the CDR3 is TGTGCCTGGACGCACAGGGGCTACGAGCAGTACTTC.

The chain uses TRBV20-1 and TRBJ2-1; D uncertain. CDR1 DFQATT and CDR2 SNEGSKA come from the germline V gene (reference sequence). V was shortened by 3 bases and J by 6 bases, with 15 bases between the two germline ends. The CDR3 is 14 amino acids. The DNA of the CDR3 is TGCAGTGCTAGTGGTCTAGAAGTGGTCAATGAGCAGTTCTTC. It yields the protein CSASGLEVVNEQFF.

V and J are TRBV28 and TRBJ1-2; D unresolved. The V and J ends lost 7 bases and 4 bases respectively, with 13 bases between them. The germline V gene has CDR1 MDHEN and CDR2 SYDVKM. This CDR3 has 13 amino acids. As DNA, the CDR3 is TGTGCCAGCACTGTCCAGACAAGCTATGGCTACACCTTC. Encoded protein: CASTVQTSYGYTF.

The chain recombines TRBV28 with TRBJ1-2, with D perhaps TRBD1 (5 bases). The V gene lost 3 bases and the J gene lost 4 bases, with 15 bases spanning the gap. The CDR3 totals 15 residues. Per the germline V gene, CDR1 is MDHEN and CDR2 is SYDVKM. CDR3 sequence reads: CASSFSQGLSYGYTF. As DNA, the CDR3 is TGTGCCAGCAGTTTTAGTCAGGGTTTGAGCTATGGCTACACCTTC.

The rearrangement joins TRBV5-1 to TRBJ1-2; a weak D match, TRBD1 (6 bases). The CDR3 contains 14 residues. V lost 4 bases and J 4 bases, leaving 14 bases between the germline ends. Germline assignment: CDR1 SGHRS and CDR2 YFSETQ. CDR3 region: CASSEQGGSYGYTF. The CDR3 DNA reads as TGCGCCAGCAGCGAACAGGGTGGAAGCTATGGCTACACCTTC.

V and J are TRBV20-1 and TRBJ1-1; D is ambiguous. CDR3 length: 11 amino acids. Per germline, CDR1 DFQATT and CDR2 SNEGSKA (reference sequence). CDR3 sequence reads: CSLLEAGEAFF. The CDR3 DNA reads as TGCAGCCTCCTTGAGGCCGGGGAAGCTTTCTTT.

CDR3 nucleotides: TGTGCCAGCAGTGTTGGACTCAGAAGCCATTCCTCTGGAAACACCATATATTTT. It yields the protein CASSVGLRSHSSGNTIYF. V gene TRBV28 combines with J gene TRBJ1-3, with D uncertain. V was pared by 5 bases and J by 0 bases, with 20 bases between. Germline V gene lookup returns CDR1 MDHEN and CDR2 SYDVKM. This CDR3 is built from 18 residues.

The chain employs TRBV4-1 and TRBJ1-2, with unresolved D. V lost 0 bases, J lost 4 bases, and 12 bases lay in between. CDR1 and CDR2 from the germline V gene are MGHRA and YSYEKL. This CDR3 is built from 15 residues. The CDR3 DNA sequence: TGCGCCAGCAGCCAAGATCGTGAGCAGGTCTATGGCTACACCTTC. Its translation: CASSQDREQVYGYTF.

The chain has TRBV27 and TRBJ2-1, with 11 bases identical to TRBD2. The trim removed 6 bases at V and 6 bases at J, leaving 7 bases unmatched. Per germline, CDR1 MNHEY and CDR2 SMNVEV (reference sequence). The CDR3 is made up of 15 amino acids. The CDR3 loop reads CASRLAGEISNEQFF. CDR3 coding DNA: TGTGCCAGCAGACTAGCGGGAGAAATCTCCAATGAGCAGTTCTTC.

This sequence joins TRBV19 and TRBJ2-1, with D unclear. The CDR3 has 12 residues. V was pared by 4 bases and J by 10 bases, with 11 bases between. The germline CDR1 and CDR2 sequences are LNHDA and SQIVND (reference sequence). Here the CDR3 reads CASSTRHWEQFF. CDR3 sequence (DNA): TGTGCCAGTAGTACCCGACACTGGGAGCAGTTCTTC.

This rearrangement joins TRBV28 to TRBJ1-1; 12 nucleotides match TRBD1. The CDR3 contains 14 residues. CDR1 is MDHEN, CDR2 SYDVKM, per germline. V was clipped by 6 bases and J by 4 bases; unmatched bases: 3. In DNA form, the CDR3 reads TGTGCCAGCAGAGGGACAGGGGGCTTCACTGAAGCTTTCTTT. Residues: CASRGTGGFTEAFF.

The rearrangement joins TRBV19 to TRBJ1-4; no definite D call. Germline values: CDR1 LNHDA, CDR2 SQIVND (reference sequence). The V end was cut by 6 bases, the J end by 6 bases, with 17 bases between. The CDR3 contains 15 residues. In DNA form, the CDR3 reads TGTGCCAGTAGGGCACTCACGGGAGGATATGAAAAACTGTTTTTT. It is translated as CASRALTGGYEKLFF.

The genes are TRBV5-1 and TRBJ2-1; no reliable D call. The germline V and J ends were trimmed by 2 bases and 0 bases, with 6 bases remaining between them. CDR3 size: 14 residues. Germline V gives CDR1 SGHRS, CDR2 YFSETQ. In DNA form, the CDR3 reads TGCGCCAGCAGCTTTCCGGGCTCCTACAATGAGCAGTTCTTC. Its protein product is CASSFPGSYNEQFF.

The chain recombines TRBV5-1 with TRBJ1-2; D not resolved. This CDR3 has 16 amino acids. With 1 base removed from V and 4 bases from J, the gap between germline ends came to 17 bases. Germline V gene data show CDR1 as SGHRS and CDR2 as YFSETQ. This CDR3 is CASSLMITGSSYGYTF. CDR3 nucleotide sequence: TGCGCCAGCAGCTTGATGATAACGGGAAGCAGCTATGGCTACACCTTC.

The CDR3 region is CASSSRAANEKLFF. CDR3 coding DNA: TGTGCCAGCAGTAGCAGGGCGGCTAATGAAAAACTGTTTTTT. The V and J genes are TRBV25-1 and TRBJ1-4; TRBD1 might be the D (5 bases). Germline lookup yields CDR1 MGHDK and CDR2 SYGVNS. The CDR3 totals 14 residues. V was clipped by 5 bases and J by 3 bases, with 10 bases between them.

Points on this clone: Additional DNA sequences in this sample encode the identical CDR3. The genes are TRBV4-3 and TRBJ2-2; D is possibly TRBD1 (6 bases). The V end was cut by 1 base, the J end by 1 base, with 10 bases between. The V gene's germline CDR1 is LGHNA and CDR2 YSLEER. The CDR3 extends over 16 amino acids. The DNA for the CDR3 is TGCGCCAGCAGCCAAGTAAGGGGACAGAACACCGGGGAGCTGTTTTTT. Protein product: CASSQVRGQNTGELFF.

This chain's CDR3 is CASSERVLSAYEQYF. The CDR3, as DNA: TGTGCCAGCAGTGAACGGGTTTTAAGCGCCTACGAGCAGTACTTC. V is TRBV2 and J is TRBJ2-7; D is undetermined. The CDR3 has 15 residues. V dropped 2 bases and J dropped 2 bases, with 13 bases sitting between them. In germline, CDR1 is SNHLY, CDR2 FYNNEI.